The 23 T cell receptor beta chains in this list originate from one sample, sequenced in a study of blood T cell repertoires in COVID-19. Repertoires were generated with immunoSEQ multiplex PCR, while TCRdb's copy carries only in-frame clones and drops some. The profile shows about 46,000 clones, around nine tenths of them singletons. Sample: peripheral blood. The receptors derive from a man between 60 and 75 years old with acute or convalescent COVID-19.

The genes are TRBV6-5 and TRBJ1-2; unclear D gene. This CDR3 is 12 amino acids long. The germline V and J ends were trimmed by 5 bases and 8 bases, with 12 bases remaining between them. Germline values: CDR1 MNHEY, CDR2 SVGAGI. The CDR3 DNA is TGTGCCAGCAGTCTCGGGGTATCGGGCTACACCTTC. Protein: CASSLGVSGYTF.

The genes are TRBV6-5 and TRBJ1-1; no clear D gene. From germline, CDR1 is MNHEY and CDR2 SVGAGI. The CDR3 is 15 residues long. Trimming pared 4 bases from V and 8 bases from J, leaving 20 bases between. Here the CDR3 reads CASSSWRKGRLEAFF. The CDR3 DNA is TGTGCCAGCAGTTCCTGGCGAAAAGGGAGGCTCGAAGCTTTCTTT.

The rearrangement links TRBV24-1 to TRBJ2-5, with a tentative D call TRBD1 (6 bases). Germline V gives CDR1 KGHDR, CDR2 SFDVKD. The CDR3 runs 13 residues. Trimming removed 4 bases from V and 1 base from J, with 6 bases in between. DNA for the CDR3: TGTGCCACCAGTGAAGGGGGCCAAGAGACCCAGTACTTC. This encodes CATSEGGQETQYF.

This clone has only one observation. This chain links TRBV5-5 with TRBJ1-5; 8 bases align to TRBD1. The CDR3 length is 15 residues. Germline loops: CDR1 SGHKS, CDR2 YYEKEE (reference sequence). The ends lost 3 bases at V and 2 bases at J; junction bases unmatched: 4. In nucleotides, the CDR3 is TGTGCCAGCAGCTGGTCGACAGGGGGCAATCAGCCCCAGCATTTT. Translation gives CASSWSTGGNQPQHF. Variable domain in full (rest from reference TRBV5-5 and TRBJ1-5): DAGVTQSPTHLIKTRGQQVTLRCSPISGHKSVSWYQQVLGQGPQFIFQYYEKEERGRGNFPDRFSARQFPNYSSELNVNALLLGDSALYLCASSWSTGGNQPQHFGDGTRLSIL.

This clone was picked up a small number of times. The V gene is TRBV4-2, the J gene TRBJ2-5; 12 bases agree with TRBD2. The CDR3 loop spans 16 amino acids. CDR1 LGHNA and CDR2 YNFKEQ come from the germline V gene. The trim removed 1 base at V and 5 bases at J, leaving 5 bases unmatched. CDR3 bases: TGTGCCAGCAGCCAAGCGACTAGCGGGAGTAGGGAGACCCAGTACTTC. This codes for CASSQATSGSRETQYF.

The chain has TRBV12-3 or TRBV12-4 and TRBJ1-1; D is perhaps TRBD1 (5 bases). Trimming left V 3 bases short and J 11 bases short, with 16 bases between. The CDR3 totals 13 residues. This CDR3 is CASSFLGGRPAFF. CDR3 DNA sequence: TGTGCCAGCAGTTTCCTCGGGGGACGTCCTGCTTTCTTT.

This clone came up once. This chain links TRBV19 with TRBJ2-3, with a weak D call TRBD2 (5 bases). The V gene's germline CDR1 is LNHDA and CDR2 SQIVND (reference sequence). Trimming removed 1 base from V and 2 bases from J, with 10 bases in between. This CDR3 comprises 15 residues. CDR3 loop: CASSIATSLTDTQYF. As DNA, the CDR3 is TGTGCCAGTAGTATAGCCACTAGTCTCACAGATACGCAGTATTTT.

The CDR3 region is CASSSSGLLQETQYF. The CDR3 DNA reads as TGTGCCAGCAGCTCTAGCGGGCTCCTCCAAGAGACCCAGTACTTC. The V gene is TRBV5-4, the J gene TRBJ2-5; 8 nucleotides agree with TRBD2. The CDR3 loop spans 15 amino acids. J was trimmed by 1 base and V by 3 bases; bases with no gene match: 5. From germline, CDR1 is SGHNT and CDR2 YYREEE (reference sequence).

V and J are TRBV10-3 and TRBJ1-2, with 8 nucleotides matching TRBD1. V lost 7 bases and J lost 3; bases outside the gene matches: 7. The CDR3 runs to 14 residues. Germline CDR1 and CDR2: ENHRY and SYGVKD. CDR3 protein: CAITQGAGDYGYTF. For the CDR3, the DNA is TGTGCCATCACCCAGGGGGCAGGAGACTATGGCTACACCTTC.

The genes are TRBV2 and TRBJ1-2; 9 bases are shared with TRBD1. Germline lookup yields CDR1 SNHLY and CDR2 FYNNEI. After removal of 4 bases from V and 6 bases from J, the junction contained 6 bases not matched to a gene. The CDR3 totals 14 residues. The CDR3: CASSVTGTGHGYTF. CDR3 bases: TGTGCCAGCAGTGTAACCGGGACAGGGCATGGCTACACCTTC.

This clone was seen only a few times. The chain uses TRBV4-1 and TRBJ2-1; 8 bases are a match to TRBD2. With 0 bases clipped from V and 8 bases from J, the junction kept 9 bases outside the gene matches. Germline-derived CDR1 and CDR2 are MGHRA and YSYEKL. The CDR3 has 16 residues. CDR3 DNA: TGCGCCAGCAGCCAAGAGAACGGGAGGGCCGTCGATGAGCAGTTCTTC. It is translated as CASSQENGRAVDEQFF.

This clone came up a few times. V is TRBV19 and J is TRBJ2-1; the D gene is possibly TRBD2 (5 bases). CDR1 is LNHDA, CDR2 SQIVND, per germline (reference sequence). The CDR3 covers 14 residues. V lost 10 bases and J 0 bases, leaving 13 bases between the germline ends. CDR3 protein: CATWSGSSYNEQFF. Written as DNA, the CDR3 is TGTGCCACCTGGAGCGGCAGCTCCTACAATGAGCAGTTCTTC.

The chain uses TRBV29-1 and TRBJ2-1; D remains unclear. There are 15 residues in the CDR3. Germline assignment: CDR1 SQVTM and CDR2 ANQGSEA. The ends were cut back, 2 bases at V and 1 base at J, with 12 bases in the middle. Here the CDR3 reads CSVESRGESYNEQFF. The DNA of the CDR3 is TGCAGCGTTGAATCGCGCGGTGAGTCCTACAATGAGCAGTTCTTC.

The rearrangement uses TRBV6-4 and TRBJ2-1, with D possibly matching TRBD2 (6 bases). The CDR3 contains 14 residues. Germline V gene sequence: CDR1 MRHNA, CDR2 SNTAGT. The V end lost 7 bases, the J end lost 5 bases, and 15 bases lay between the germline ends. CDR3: CASKVLAANNEQFF. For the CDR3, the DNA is TGTGCCAGCAAGGTATTAGCGGCAAACAATGAGCAGTTCTTC.

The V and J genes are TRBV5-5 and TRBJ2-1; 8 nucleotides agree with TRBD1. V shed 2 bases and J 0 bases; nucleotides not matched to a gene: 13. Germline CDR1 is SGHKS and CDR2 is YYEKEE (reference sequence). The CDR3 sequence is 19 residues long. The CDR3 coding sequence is TGTGCCAGCAGCTTAAGGCCAGGGGGCCCCAGGAGCTCCTACAATGAGCAGTTCTTC. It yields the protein CASSLRPGGPRSSYNEQFF.

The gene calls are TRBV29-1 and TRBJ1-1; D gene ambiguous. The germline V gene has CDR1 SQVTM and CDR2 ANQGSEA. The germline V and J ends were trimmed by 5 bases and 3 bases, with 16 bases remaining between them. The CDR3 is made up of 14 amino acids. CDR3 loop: CSVTRAGVDTEAFF. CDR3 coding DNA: TGCAGCGTTACGAGGGCCGGGGTGGACACTGAAGCTTTCTTT.

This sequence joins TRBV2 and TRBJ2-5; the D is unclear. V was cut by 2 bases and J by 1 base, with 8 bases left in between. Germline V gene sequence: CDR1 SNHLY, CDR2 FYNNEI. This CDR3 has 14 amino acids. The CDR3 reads CASSELRIQETQYF. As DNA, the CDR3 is TGTGCCAGCAGTGAACTCAGGATCCAAGAGACCCAGTACTTC.

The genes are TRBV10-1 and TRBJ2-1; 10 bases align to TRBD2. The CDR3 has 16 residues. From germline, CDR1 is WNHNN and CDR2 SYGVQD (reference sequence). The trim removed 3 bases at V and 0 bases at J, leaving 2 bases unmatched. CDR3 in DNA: TGCGCCAGCAGTGAACTAGCGGGAAGCTCCTACAATGAGCAGTTCTTC. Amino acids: CASSELAGSSYNEQFF.

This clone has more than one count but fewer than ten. The CDR3 sequence: CASSEGAGEQYF. The CDR3 coding sequence is TGCGCCAGCAGTGAAGGTGCGGGGGAGCAGTACTTC. The chain combines TRBV10-1 with TRBJ2-7; D possibly corresponds to TRBD2 (6 bases). The CDR3 runs 12 residues. Trimming took 3 bases from V and 7 from J, leaving 10 bases between them. From germline, CDR1 is WNHNN and CDR2 SYGVQD (reference sequence).

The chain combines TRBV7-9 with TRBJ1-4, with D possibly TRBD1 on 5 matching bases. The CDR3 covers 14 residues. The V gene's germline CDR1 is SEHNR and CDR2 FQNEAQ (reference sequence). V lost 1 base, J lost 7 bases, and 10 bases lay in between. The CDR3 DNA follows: TGTGCCAGCAGCTTAGGAGGCGGGGGTGAAAAACTGTTTTTT. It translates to CASSLGGGGEKLFF. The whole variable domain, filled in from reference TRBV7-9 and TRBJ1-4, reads DTGVSQNPRHKITKRGQNVTFRCDPISEHNRLYWYRQTLGQGPEFLTYFQNEAQLEKSRLLSDRFSAERPKGSFSTLEIQRTEQGDSAMYLCASSLGGGGEKLFFGSGTQLSVL.

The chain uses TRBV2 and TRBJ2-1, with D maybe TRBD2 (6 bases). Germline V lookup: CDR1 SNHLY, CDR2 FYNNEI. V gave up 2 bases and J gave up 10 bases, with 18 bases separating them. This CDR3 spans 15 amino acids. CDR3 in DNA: TGTGCCAGCAGTGAAAAGGTCCTAGCGCGGTTGGAGCAGTTCTTC. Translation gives CASSEKVLARLEQFF.

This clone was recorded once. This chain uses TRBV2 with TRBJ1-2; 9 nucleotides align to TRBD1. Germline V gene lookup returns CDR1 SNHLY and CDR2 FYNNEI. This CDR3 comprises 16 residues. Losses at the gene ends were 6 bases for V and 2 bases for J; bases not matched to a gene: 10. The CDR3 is CASRTRGTGLNYGYTF. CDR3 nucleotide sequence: TGTGCCAGCAGGACGAGGGGGACAGGGCTAAACTATGGCTACACCTTC.

CDR3 amino acids: CASSQDLLGVLSYEQYF. CDR3 nucleotide sequence: TGCGCCAGCAGCCAAGATCTTCTAGGGGTGTTGTCCTACGAGCAGTACTTC. This chain connects TRBV4-1 to TRBJ2-7, with D maybe TRBD1 (5 bases). The V end lost 0 bases, the J end lost 1 base, and 16 bases lay between the germline ends. CDR1 and CDR2 (germline): MGHRA, YSYEKL. The CDR3 length is 17 residues.